The 7 T cell receptor beta chains below were found in one sample sequenced in a study of T cells in women clearing cervical HPV infection. Only in-frame clones appear in the TCRdb table, and some are missing; sequencing was by immunoSEQ multiplex PCR. Here the sample table reports roughly 30,000 clones. Sequences were obtained from blood buffy coat. The receptor set was obtained from a woman aged 18-69 years with a cervical HPV16 infection that either progressed to CIN3+ or cleared (not recorded which).

A word on this clone: The sequenced fragment ends 3 residues before the CDR3 boundary, so the rest is inferred from the germline J gene. The chain combines TRBV10-1 with TRBJ2-2; 7 bases line up with TRBD2. Per germline, CDR1 WNHNN and CDR2 SYGVQD (reference sequence). The CDR3 totals 13 residues. V trimming: 8 bases; J trimming: 4 bases; junction bases outside the gene matches: 4. The sequenced CDR3 bases are TGCGCCAGCGGGCGCGGGAGCACCGGGGAG. This gives the protein CASGRGSTGE. The entire CDR3 is CASGRGSTGELFF.

Notes on this clone: The read falls 3 residues short of the CDR3 end, and the missing part is taken from the germline J gene. V usage is TRBV2 and J usage is TRBJ2-2; D uncertain. Germline V gives CDR1 SNHLY, CDR2 FYNNEI. The CDR3 loop spans 15 amino acids. Trimming took 6 bases from V and 1 from J, leaving 12 bases between them. This CDR3 is CASSPAPGNTGELFF. The covered CDR3 bases are TGTGCCAGCAGCCCGGCCCCGGGGAACACCGGGGAG.

About this clone itself: The read ends 3 residues shy of where the CDR3 ends; the end is completed using the germline J gene. This chain links TRBV2 with TRBJ2-1; 9 bases are shared with TRBD2. With V trimmed by 11 bases and J by 7 bases, 6 bases remained unmatched. The CDR3 consists of 12 residues. The germline V gene encodes CDR1 SNHLY and CDR2 FYNNEI. Here the CDR3 reads CAGQREANEQFF. The covered CDR3 bases are TGTGCCGGGCAGCGGGAGGCGAATGAG.

Comments on this clone: Coverage ceases 3 residues before the CDR3 finishes, and the germline J gene fills in the end. The gene calls are TRBV20-1 and TRBJ1-1; D is unclear. Trimming shortened V by 6 bases and J by 5 bases, and 13 bases separated the two germline ends. Per the germline V gene, CDR1 is DFQATT and CDR2 is SNEGSKA (reference sequence). The CDR3 has 12 residues. The CDR3 bases that were read are TGCAGTGCCACCGCACCAGAGACTGAA. Its protein product is CSATAPETE. The whole CDR3 protein is CSATAPETEAFF.

Concerning this clone: The CDR3 extends 3 residues past the end of the read, so its final part is completed from the germline J gene. The genes are TRBV2 and TRBJ1-4; the D is unclear. There are 15 residues in the CDR3. The V end lost 3 bases, the J end lost 7 bases, and 15 bases lay between the germline ends. The germline V gene encodes CDR1 SNHLY and CDR2 FYNNEI. CDR3 loop: CASSDSGSGGEKLFF. CDR3 DNA, as far as it was read: TGTGCCAGCAGTGATAGCGGCTCAGGAGGTGAAAAA.

Here the CDR3 reads CASSIEHRGNTEAFF. The sequenced CDR3 bases are TGTGCCAGTAGTATAGAGCACAGGGGGAACACTGAA. The rearrangement joins TRBV19 to TRBJ1-1; TRBD1 aligns across 7 bases. The sequence runs out 3 residues before the end of the CDR3; the remainder is reconstructed from the germline J gene. The CDR3 has 15 residues. J was trimmed by 1 base and V by 0 bases; bases with no gene match: 2. CDR1 LNHDA and CDR2 SQIVND come from the germline V gene (reference sequence).

Note on this clone: Read data end 3 residues before the CDR3 end; the end is taken from the germline J gene. This chain links TRBV29-1 with TRBJ2-3; TRBD2 agrees at 9 bases. The CDR3 runs to 16 residues. In germline, CDR1 is SQVTM, CDR2 ANQGSEA. CDR3 DNA (partial): TGCAGCGTTGAAGGACTAGCGGTTCGGGTTGGAGAGACG. Translating it yields CSVEGLAVRVGET. The complete CDR3 protein is CSVEGLAVRVGETQYF.